One TCR beta chain is described in this entry. Sample-barcoded 5' priming and a J-beta primer mix drove a second PCR of 7 to 11 cycles. MiXCR, run by TCRdb on the 5' RACE reads, gives a single entry per CDR3 protein. The sample includes approximately 880,000 distinct CDR3 sequences, about 48% of them seen just once. The data are from a study of blood T cells in healthy people across ages. In germline, CDR1 is LNHDA, CDR2 SQIVND (reference sequence). V shed 6 bases and J 3 bases; nucleotides not matched to a gene: 8. The CDR3 runs to 14 residues. The receptor was derived from a young man in good health. This chain connects TRBV19 to TRBJ2-7, with 7 bases fitting TRBD1. The sample taken for sequencing was blood. The CDR3 spells CASSEMTGSYEQYF. DNA for the CDR3: TGTGCCAGTAGCGAGATGACAGGGAGCTACGAGCAGTACTTC.